This T cell receptor (beta chain) was identified during a study of control samples from healthy donors and cancer patients. Sequencing was performed with immunoSEQ multiplex PCR; in TCRdb, only in-frame clones are kept and a portion is missing. The sample has 100,000 to 150,000 clones, 80% to 95% seen once; the top ten hold roughly 2.6%. The V end lost 6 bases, the J end lost 4 bases, and 16 bases lay between the germline ends. The CDR3 extends over 15 amino acids. The germline CDR1 and CDR2 sequences are MNHEY and SVGAGI. Sequencing was performed on blood. The receptor's source is a man aged 35 to 55 in good health. The rearrangement uses TRBV6-5 and TRBJ1-3; tentatively, D is TRBD1 (5 bases). CDR3 sequence reads: CASSPGAGKGNTIYF. CDR3 DNA sequence: TGTGCCAGCAGCCCCGGGGCAGGGAAAGGAAACACCATATATTTT.